The rows below give T cell receptor beta chains drawn from one sample of a study of CD8 T cells in Susac syndrome. A single record per CDR3 protein comes from TCRdb applying MiXCR to the immunoSEQ multiplex PCR reads. The data show roughly 130,000 distinct CDR3 sequences, 96% seen once. Sequencing input: CD4+ T cells from PBMCs. The origin of the receptors is a human donor with Susac syndrome. Each CDR3 is given with its conserved first and last residue. The D gene is left open where the match is weak. Clone size is not always given. Where it is, it says once, few, many or a class for expanded clones.

J gene,D gene,clone size,V gene,CDR3 protein,CDR3 DNA
TRBJ2-3,-,-,TRBV12-3/TRBV12-4,CASEMVGSGTQYF,TGTGCCTCCGAGATGGTCGGGAGCGGTACGCAGTATTTT
TRBJ2-5,TRBD2,-,TRBV4-2,CASSQEGLRERGQETQYF,TGTGCCAGCAGCCAAGAGGGATTGCGGGAGAGGGGCCAAGAGACCCAGTACTTC
TRBJ2-2,TRBD1,-,TRBV29-1,CSVQQGTNTGELFF,TGCAGCGTTCAACAGGGGACGAACACCGGGGAGCTGTTTTTT
TRBJ2-3,TRBD2,-,TRBV30,CAWGQRGDTQYF,TGTGCCTGGGGTCAGCGGGGAGATACGCAGTATTTT
TRBJ2-4,TRBD1,-,TRBV20-1,CSARTGNKNIQYF,TGCAGTGCTCGGACAGGGAACAAAAACATTCAGTACTTC
TRBJ1-5,TRBD1,-,TRBV28,CASSLLTGANQPQHF,TGTGCCAGCAGTTTACTGACAGGGGCCAATCAGCCCCAGCATTTT
TRBJ2-5,-,-,TRBV20-1,CSALSPLALPLGTQYF,TGCAGTGCCCTCTCACCTTTAGCGTTACCCCTGGGGACCCAGTACTTC
TRBJ2-5,-,few,TRBV4-1,CASSQAVQETQYF,TGCGCCAGCAGCCAGGCCGTCCAAGAGACCCAGTACTTC
TRBJ2-7,-,-,TRBV12-3/TRBV12-4,CASSFLASYEQYF,TGTGCCAGCAGTTTCCTGGCCTCCTACGAGCAGTACTTC
TRBJ2-1,-,-,TRBV24-1,CATSDARRGYNEQFF,TGTGCCACCAGCGATGCCCGCCGGGGGTACAATGAGCAGTTCTTC
TRBJ1-5,-,-,TRBV6-2/TRBV6-3,CASINPGLSRGQPQHF,TGTGCCAGCATTAATCCTGGGCTCTCCCGGGGTCAGCCCCAGCATTTT
TRBJ2-7,TRBD1,-,TRBV7-2,CASSLTGTGVREQYF,TGTGCCAGCAGCTTAACCGGGACAGGGGTGCGGGAGCAGTACTTC
TRBJ2-1,TRBD2,-,TRBV15,CATSNGVSRGLDYNEQFF,TGTGCCACCAGCAACGGTGTCAGCAGAGGACTAGACTACAATGAGCAGTTCTTC
TRBJ2-7,-,-,TRBV30,CAWSDQRLSYEQYF,TGTGCCTGGAGTGATCAGAGACTAAGCTACGAGCAGTACTTC
TRBJ2-1,TRBD2,-,TRBV29-1,CSVDSYHSGRASEQFF,TGCAGCGTTGACTCCTACCACAGCGGGAGGGCCAGTGAGCAGTTCTTC
TRBJ2-5,-,-,TRBV11-2,CASSLYRESETQYF,TGTGCCAGCAGCTTATACAGGGAGTCAGAGACCCAGTACTTC